The 30 T cell receptor beta chains given below trace back to one sample, sequenced in a study of T-cell reconstitution after alpha-beta-depleted transplantation in children. Unique molecular identifiers were built into the TCRbeta library. TCRdb re-called the PCR reads with MiXCR, one entry per CDR3 protein. Of 280,000 or so distinct CDR3 sequences listed, roughly 11% are singletons. The sequences come from peripheral blood, collected 180 days after TCRalphabeta/CD19-depleted stem cell transplant. The receptors come from a male patient aged 2-15 years who had a stem cell transplant for chronic granulomatous disease, so the T cells may come from the graft donor.

This clonotype was observed a handful of times. The genes are TRBV18 and TRBJ2-7; TRBD1 aligns across 8 bases. Germline V CDR1 and CDR2: KGHSH, LQKENI. The CDR3 contains 15 residues. The V segment lost 5 bases and the J segment 5 bases; nucleotides outside the gene matches: 11. CDR3 residues: CASSATGVREDEQYF. The CDR3 DNA is TGTGCCAGCTCAGCGACAGGGGTGAGAGAGGACGAGCAGTACTTC.

Written as DNA, the CDR3 is TGTGCCAGCAGCCCGGCTAGCGGGGGGCACGAGCAGTACTTC. Its translation is CASSPASGGHEQYF. This chain connects TRBV7-3 to TRBJ2-7; 11 bases are a match to TRBD2. Germline values: CDR1 SGHTA, CDR2 FQGTGA. With 5 bases clipped from V and 5 bases from J, the junction kept 5 bases outside the gene matches. The CDR3 totals 14 residues.

This clonotype was recorded at least ten times. J is TRBJ1-1 and V is TRBV10-3, with D perhaps TRBD1 (5 bases). Germline CDR1 ENHRY, CDR2 SYGVKD. This CDR3 is 11 amino acids long. The V gene lost 6 bases and the J gene lost 6 bases, with 8 bases spanning the gap. The CDR3 nucleotides read TGTGCCATCAGCTACAGGTCTGAAGCTTTCTTT. It translates to CAISYRSEAFF.

The gene calls are TRBV12-3 or TRBV12-4 and TRBJ2-5; D not certain. V lost 6 bases, J lost 7 bases, and 18 bases lay in between. CDR3 length: 14 amino acids. The DNA of the CDR3 is TGTGCCAGCAGAGGACCTTCGCACGTCGGGACCCAGTACTTC. The encoded protein is CASRGPSHVGTQYF.

This clonotype occurred many times. V is TRBV5-1 and J is TRBJ2-7; D could derive from TRBD1 or TRBD2 (7 bases each). Germline values: CDR1 SGHRS, CDR2 YFSETQ. This CDR3 contains 13 residues. The V end lost 2 bases, the J end lost 6 bases, and 12 bases lay between the germline ends. The CDR3 DNA sequence: TGCGCCAGCAGCTTCGACAGGGAGGGCGAGCAGTACTTC. Translated: CASSFDREGEQYF.

This clonotype appeared many times. This rearrangement joins TRBV7-9 to TRBJ2-7, with TRBD1 identical over 8 bases. J lost 2 bases, V lost 5 bases, and 5 bases had no gene match. The germline CDR1 and CDR2 sequences are SEHNR and FQNEAQ (reference sequence). The CDR3 has 14 amino acids. The CDR3 DNA reads as TGTGCCAGCAGCCGCTGGACAGGGACCTACGAGCAGTACTTC. It translates to CASSRWTGTYEQYF.

The chain is built from TRBV29-1 and TRBJ2-7; 8 nucleotides match TRBD2. The CDR3 spans 14 residues. V gave up 2 bases and J gave up 6 bases; unmatched junction bases: 9. Germline lookup yields CDR1 SQVTM and CDR2 ANQGSEA. In DNA form, the CDR3 reads TGCAGCGTTGAACTAGCGGGCACCCGAGGCGAGCAGTACTTC. It is translated as CSVELAGTRGEQYF.

This clonotype was observed at least ten times. CDR3 in amino acids: CASRQLDPKGTQYF. The CDR3 bases are TGTGCCAGCAGACAACTGGACCCGAAGGGGACCCAGTACTTC. This chain uses TRBV7-9 with TRBJ2-5, with no clear D. The CDR3 is 14 residues long. CDR1 SEHNR and CDR2 FQNEAQ come from the germline V gene (reference sequence). Trimming stripped 6 bases from V and 7 bases from J, with 18 bases between.

This clonotype was seen a few times. The V call is TRBV15, the J call TRBJ1-1, with D hard to call. There are 15 residues in the CDR3. V dropped 5 bases and J dropped 1 base, with 14 bases sitting between them. Germline loops: CDR1 LNHNV, CDR2 YYDKDF (reference sequence). The CDR3 bases are TGTGCCACCAGCGGAAGATCGAGCCAGAACACTGAAGCTTTCTTT. It translates to CATSGRSSQNTEAFF. The entire variable domain, with the rest obtained from reference TRBV15 and TRBJ1-1, is as follows: DAMVIQNPRYQVTQFGKPVTLSCSQTLNHNVMYWYQQKSSQAPKLLFHYYDKDFNNEADTPDNFQSRRPNTSFCFLDIRSPGLGDTAMYLCATSGRSSQNTEAFFGQGTRLTVV.

In regard to this clonotype: A much more abundant neighbour one base away suggests this may be a read error. This chain's CDR3 is CASSERAMPQHF. DNA of the CDR3: TGTGCCAGCAGCGAAAGAGCGATGCCCCAGCATTTT. This chain joins TRBV7-2 and TRBJ1-5, with D unclear. V was clipped by 5 bases and J by 9 bases, with 11 bases between them. The length of the CDR3 is 12 residues. Germline lookup yields CDR1 SGHTA and CDR2 FQGNSA.

This clonotype was seen at least ten times. The CDR3 protein is CATSDSDSYNEQFF. CDR3 DNA sequence: TGTGCCACCAGTGATTCGGACAGCTACAATGAGCAGTTCTTC. The chain links TRBV24-1 to TRBJ2-1; tentative D call: TRBD1 (6 bases). The germline CDR1 and CDR2 sequences are KGHDR and SFDVKD. The CDR3 totals 14 residues. V gave up 2 bases and J gave up 3 bases, with 7 bases separating them.

The chain employs TRBV7-2 and TRBJ2-1; maybe TRBD1 (5 bases). The V and J ends lost 4 bases and 4 bases respectively, with 20 bases between them. Germline CDR1 is SGHTA and CDR2 is FQGNSA. CDR3 size: 17 residues. CDR3 sequence (DNA): TGTGCCAGCAGCTCTAGTGGTGGGGCTCCCAGGTACAATGAGCAGTTCTTC. Translating it yields CASSSSGGAPRYNEQFF.

This clonotype was seen at least ten times. The chain links TRBV7-9 to TRBJ2-7; maybe TRBD2 (5 bases). The CDR3 is made up of 15 amino acids. Trimming took 2 bases from V and 5 from J, leaving 16 bases between them. CDR1 SEHNR and CDR2 FQNEAQ come from the germline V gene (reference sequence). The CDR3 reads CASSLRGLSFDEQYF. CDR3 sequence (DNA): TGTGCCAGCAGCTTACGAGGGCTATCCTTCGACGAGCAGTACTTC. Drawing the rest from reference TRBV7-9 and TRBJ2-7, the complete variable domain is DTGVSQNPRHKITKRGQNVTFRCDPISEHNRLYWYRQTLGQGPEFLTYFQNEAQLEKSRLLSDRFSAERPKGSFSTLEIQRTEQGDSAMYLCASSLRGLSFDEQYFGPGTRLTVT.

V and J are TRBV19 and TRBJ2-3; tentative D call: TRBD1 (5 bases). CDR3 length equals 15 residues. Trimming shortened V by 5 bases and J by 0 bases, and 12 bases separated the two germline ends. Germline CDR1 and CDR2: LNHDA and SQIVND (reference sequence). Written as DNA, the CDR3 is TGTGCCAGTAGTTCTGACAGATCGAGCACAGATACGCAGTATTTT. This encodes CASSSDRSSTDTQYF.

This clonotype was counted many times. The gene calls are TRBV20-1 and TRBJ2-3; no firm D call. Trimming removed 4 bases at V and 1 base at J, with 6 bases between. The germline CDR1 and CDR2 sequences are DFQATT and SNEGSKA (reference sequence). This CDR3 spans 12 amino acids. The CDR3 region is CSATVRTDTQYF. Here the CDR3 DNA reads TGCAGTGCTACCGTCCGCACAGATACGCAGTATTTT.

Ten or more counts support this clonotype. V and J are TRBV6-1 and TRBJ1-6; 8 nucleotides align to TRBD1. Unmatched junction bases numbered 5, after V lost 7 bases and J lost 6 bases. There are 14 residues in the CDR3. Germline V gives CDR1 MNHNS, CDR2 SASEGT. CDR3 protein: CASNQGAFNSPLHF. CDR3 nucleotide sequence: TGTGCCAGCAATCAGGGGGCCTTTAATTCACCCCTCCACTTT.

This clonotype has at least ten counts. Compared with germline, one end of the junction differs, possibly owing to a read error. The gene calls are TRBV20-1 and TRBJ2-7; 10 nucleotides match TRBD1. Germline V gene lookup returns CDR1 DFQATT and CDR2 SNEGSKA (reference sequence). CDR3 size: 11 residues. CDR3 coding DNA: TGCAGTGCCGACCCTGGACAGGGGGAAAGTTTC. Its protein is CSADPGQGESF.

This clonotype was seen many times. The CDR3 reads CASKRSGQYEQYF. CDR3 nucleotides: TGTGCCAGCAAACGTAGCGGCCAATACGAGCAGTACTTC. V usage is TRBV27 and J usage is TRBJ2-7, with D perhaps TRBD2 (6 bases). Between the trimmed V and J ends, which lost 7 bases and 4 bases, there was a span of 14 bases. The germline V gene encodes CDR1 MNHEY and CDR2 SMNVEV (reference sequence). The CDR3 length is 13 residues.

This clonotype occurred many times. This chain connects TRBV12-3 or TRBV12-4 to TRBJ2-5; the match to TRBD1 covers 7 bases. The J segment lost 2 bases and the V segment lost 5 bases, leaving 8 bases of the junction unmatched. The CDR3 sequence is 15 residues long. The CDR3 DNA reads TGTGCCAGCAGTCGAGGGACAGCTTCACAAGAGACCCAGTACTTC. It yields the protein CASSRGTASQETQYF.

This clonotype was counted at least ten times. The V gene is TRBV24-1, the J gene TRBJ1-1; D remains ambiguous. The CDR3 consists of 13 residues. Germline CDR1 and CDR2: KGHDR and SFDVKD. Deletions cut 10 bases from V and 1 base from J, with 12 bases between. This CDR3 is CATSAGSNTEAFF. CDR3 nucleotides: TGTGCCACGTCCGCCGGATCGAACACTGAAGCTTTCTTT.

This clonotype was counted many times. The chain is built from TRBV18 and TRBJ2-1; TRBD1 matches at 7 bases. CDR3 length: 16 residues. The junction had 4 bases not matched to a gene; V was cut back by 2 bases and J by 0 bases. Germline CDR1 reads KGHSH; CDR2 reads LQKENI. CDR3: CASSPWTGHSYNEQFF. CDR3 nucleotides: TGTGCCAGCTCACCATGGACAGGACACTCCTACAATGAGCAGTTCTTC. The variable domain in full, with the rest retrieved from reference TRBV18 and TRBJ2-1, is NAGVMQNPRHLVRRRGQEARLRCSPMKGHSHVYWYRQLPEEGLKFMVYLQKENIIDESGMPKERFSAEFPKEGPSILRIQQVVRGDSAAYFCASSPWTGHSYNEQFFGPGTRLTVL.

Ten or more counts support this clonotype. The rearrangement joins TRBV18 to TRBJ2-5; D not certain. The CDR3 runs 15 residues. The germline V gene has CDR1 KGHSH and CDR2 LQKENI. Trimming took 4 bases from V and 3 from J, leaving 15 bases between them. CDR3 region: CASSRYRAREETQYF. CDR3 sequence (DNA): TGTGCCAGCTCACGATACCGCGCTAGGGAAGAGACCCAGTACTTC.

This clonotype was counted ten times or more. The chain joins TRBV10-3 to TRBJ2-3, with 8 bases that match TRBD1. V shed 8 bases and J 5 bases; nucleotides not matched to a gene: 12. The CDR3 contains 15 residues. Germline V gives CDR1 ENHRY, CDR2 SYGVKD. The CDR3 is CAISLAGGAGDTQYF. The CDR3 region has the DNA TGTGCCATCTCATTGGCAGGGGGCGCGGGAGATACGCAGTATTTT.

At least ten counts were recorded for this clonotype. The chain couples TRBV28 to TRBJ1-4; no reliable D call. The CDR3 length is 13 residues. Germline V CDR1 and CDR2: MDHEN, SYDVKM. The V gene lost 7 bases and the J gene lost 5 bases, with 11 bases spanning the gap. CDR3 DNA: TGTGCCAGCACCATCCCGGGGAATGAAAAACTGTTTTTT. Its protein is CASTIPGNEKLFF. Based on the CDR3 plus reference TRBV28 and TRBJ1-4, the full variable domain is DVKVTQSSRYLVKRTGEKVFLECVQDMDHENMFWYRQDPGLGLRLIYFSYDVKMKEKGDIPEGYSVSREKKERFSLILESASTNQTSMYLCASTIPGNEKLFFGSGTQLSVL.

Many counts were recorded for this clonotype. The V and J genes are TRBV5-1 and TRBJ1-1; TRBD1 matches at 7 bases. V was pared by 0 bases and J by 7 bases, with 9 bases of the junction left unmatched. Germline V gene data show CDR1 as SGHRS and CDR2 as YFSETQ. The CDR3 spans 15 residues. The CDR3 DNA follows: TGCGCCAGCAGCTTGGGGCCAGGGCCAGGGGGTGAAGCTTTCTTT. It specifies CASSLGPGPGGEAFF.

This clonotype has at least ten counts. The rearrangement joins TRBV6-4 to TRBJ2-2; D remains unclear. This CDR3 is 15 amino acids long. CDR1 and CDR2 (germline): MRHNA, SNTAGT. V lost 0 bases and J lost 3, with 8 bases in between. This chain's CDR3 is CASSDSYWDTGELFF. The CDR3 DNA reads TGTGCCAGCAGTGACTCGTATTGGGACACCGGGGAGCTGTTTTTT.

Many counts were recorded for this clonotype. This rearrangement joins TRBV29-1 to TRBJ2-7, with TRBD1 matching 9 bases. This CDR3 comprises 13 residues. J gave up 4 bases and V 5 bases, and 6 bases lay outside the gene matches. Germline CDR1 reads SQVTM; CDR2 reads ANQGSEA. CDR3 residues: CSVQGTGLYEQYF. Here the CDR3 DNA reads TGCAGCGTTCAAGGGACAGGGTTGTACGAGCAGTACTTC.

J is TRBJ2-3 and V is TRBV7-6, with 12 bases identical to TRBD2. Trimming took 5 bases from V and 4 from J; bases not matched to a gene: 7. This CDR3 comprises 16 residues. CDR1 and CDR2 (germline): SGHVS, FNYEAQ. CDR3 sequence (DNA): TGTGCCAGCAGCCCAAAGACTAGCGGGAGCTCAGATACGCAGTATTTT. Amino acid sequence: CASSPKTSGSSDTQYF.

This clonotype has ten or more counts. This chain connects TRBV9 to TRBJ1-2; D is perhaps TRBD1 (5 bases). Per germline, CDR1 SGDLS and CDR2 YYNGEE. V was clipped by 4 bases and J by 3 bases, with 10 bases between them. The CDR3 runs 13 residues. Here the CDR3 reads CASSPRGYYGYTF. DNA of the CDR3: TGTGCCAGCAGCCCCCGGGGGTACTATGGCTACACCTTC.

The J gene is TRBJ1-6, the V gene TRBV18; no clear D. Germline V gene sequence: CDR1 KGHSH, CDR2 LQKENI. The CDR3 loop spans 15 amino acids. The ends were cut back, 1 base at V and 13 bases at J, with 17 bases in the middle. CDR3 loop: CASSPRGPPTAPLHF. Written as DNA, the CDR3 is TGTGCCAGCTCACCACGGGGTCCTCCTACGGCGCCCCTCCACTTT.